This entry lists 22 T cell receptor beta chains sequenced from one sample in a study of blood T cell repertoires in COVID-19. The repertoire was sequenced with immunoSEQ multiplex PCR; TCRdb's copy has only in-frame clones and lacks some. The sample carries around 280,000 clones, 86% recorded once. The sample taken for sequencing was peripheral blood. These receptors were taken from a young woman who had recovered from COVID-19.

This rearrangement joins TRBV11-2 to TRBJ1-1, with D perhaps TRBD1 (6 bases). The germline V gene encodes CDR1 SGHAT and CDR2 FQNNGV. This CDR3 contains 15 residues. V gave up 3 bases and J gave up 1 base, with 12 bases separating them. Here the CDR3 reads CASSFIKTGNTEAFF. Written as DNA, the CDR3 is TGTGCCAGCAGCTTTATAAAGACAGGGAACACTGAAGCTTTCTTT.

This chain connects TRBV19 to TRBJ1-2, with D tentatively TRBD1 (5 bases). CDR1 and CDR2 (germline): LNHDA, SQIVND (reference sequence). The CDR3 consists of 17 residues. Between the trimmed V and J ends, which lost 3 bases and 4 bases, there was a span of 21 bases. CDR3 sequence reads: CASSIGVGSGSPYGYTF. In DNA, the CDR3 is TGTGCCAGTAGTATCGGAGTGGGGTCAGGGTCCCCCTATGGCTACACCTTC.

The rearrangement joins TRBV10-1 to TRBJ2-5, with D possibly TRBD2 on 5 matching bases. Per the germline V gene, CDR1 is WNHNN and CDR2 is SYGVQD (reference sequence). The V end was cut by 0 bases, the J end by 5 bases, with 16 bases between. The CDR3 runs to 16 residues. The DNA for the CDR3 is TGCGCCAGCAGTGAGTCCCGGACTCCCGAGGAGGAGACCCAGTACTTC. Translated: CASSESRTPEEETQYF.

V and J are TRBV24-1 and TRBJ2-1, with D perhaps TRBD2 (6 bases). The CDR3 runs to 17 residues. Trimming cost V 3 bases and J 1 base, with 15 bases left between them. Germline V gene sequence: CDR1 KGHDR, CDR2 SFDVKD. In nucleotides, the CDR3 is TGTGCCACCAGTGATGGGGCTCGGGGGAGGTCCTACAATGAGCAGTTCTTC. Protein: CATSDGARGRSYNEQFF.

This clone was observed a few times. Additional DNA sequences in this sample encode the identical CDR3. The V gene is TRBV29-1, the J gene TRBJ1-1; no clear D gene. The CDR3 has 11 residues. The germline V and J ends were trimmed by 3 bases and 4 bases, with 6 bases remaining between them. Per the germline V gene, CDR1 is SQVTM and CDR2 is ANQGSEA. CDR3 sequence reads: CSVDRGTEAFF. Written as DNA, the CDR3 is TGCAGCGTTGACCGCGGCACTGAAGCTTTCTTT.

V usage is TRBV19 and J usage is TRBJ1-5; D may be TRBD1 (5 bases). The CDR3 extends over 15 amino acids. Trimming removed 10 bases from V and 0 bases from J, with 16 bases in between. Germline V gives CDR1 LNHDA, CDR2 SQIVND (reference sequence). CDR3 protein: CATQGTAYSNQPQHF. CDR3 sequence (DNA): TGTGCCACTCAGGGAACAGCGTATAGCAATCAGCCCCAGCATTTT.

The chain combines TRBV5-6 with TRBJ2-5; 8 nucleotides align to TRBD2. The germline CDR1 and CDR2 sequences are SGHDT and YYEEEE. The V and J ends lost 4 bases and 7 bases, in that order; junction bases with no gene match: 12. This CDR3 has 15 residues. CDR3 coding DNA: TGTGCCAGCAGCCTCCTGGCGGGGGGTAGGGGGACCCAGTACTTC. It yields the protein CASSLLAGGRGTQYF.

The rearrangement joins TRBV9 to TRBJ2-1; 8 positions match TRBD1. CDR1 SGDLS and CDR2 YYNGEE come from the germline V gene. Trimming took 4 bases from V and 3 from J; bases not matched to a gene: 6. CDR3 length: 15 residues. CDR3 sequence (DNA): TGTGCCAGCAGCCGACAGGGGCAAGGCTACAATGAGCAGTTCTTC. Amino acid sequence: CASSRQGQGYNEQFF.

This rearrangement joins TRBV6-5 to TRBJ2-7, with 8 bases lining up with TRBD1. J gave up 7 bases and V 2 bases, and 7 bases lay outside the gene matches. From germline, CDR1 is MNHEY and CDR2 SVGAGI. CDR3 length: 14 residues. CDR3 nucleotide sequence: TGTGCCAGCAGTTACCTTCGGGACAGGAAGGAGCAGTACTTC. It is translated as CASSYLRDRKEQYF.

V usage is TRBV7-8 and J usage is TRBJ2-7, with TRBD2 identical over 11 bases. Germline V lookup: CDR1 SGHVS, CDR2 FQNEAQ. V gave up 2 bases and J gave up 2 bases; unmatched junction bases: 5. The CDR3 runs to 16 residues. For the CDR3, the DNA is TGTGCCAGCAGCTTACTCTCTAGCGGGGGGACCTACGAGCAGTACTTC. Its translation is CASSLLSSGGTYEQYF. Drawing the rest from reference TRBV7-8 and TRBJ2-7, the complete variable domain is GAGVSQSPRYKVAKRGQDVALRCDPISGHVSLFWYQQALGQGPEFLTYFQNEAQLDKSGLPSDRFFAERPEGSVSTLKIQRTQQEDSAVYLCASSLLSSGGTYEQYFGPGTRLTVT.

The rearrangement links TRBV28 to TRBJ1-2; tentatively, D is TRBD1 (5 bases). CDR3 length: 13 residues. The germline CDR1 and CDR2 sequences are MDHEN and SYDVKM. V dropped 3 bases and J dropped 5 bases, with 10 bases sitting between them. CDR3 amino acids: CASSFSQVYGYTF. As DNA, the CDR3 is TGTGCCAGCAGTTTTTCACAGGTTTATGGCTACACCTTC.

V is TRBV7-9 and J is TRBJ2-1, with D perhaps TRBD2 (5 bases). This CDR3 is 15 amino acids long. The germline V gene encodes CDR1 SEHNR and CDR2 FQNEAQ (reference sequence). The V end lost 5 bases, the J end lost 0 bases, and 11 bases lay between the germline ends. CDR3 region: CASSGRGISYNEQFF. The CDR3 DNA reads TGTGCCAGCAGCGGCCGAGGGATCTCCTACAATGAGCAGTTCTTC.

Comments on this clone: Other DNA sequences from this sample encode an identical CDR3 as well. The chain uses TRBV6-5 and TRBJ2-1; a weak D match, TRBD1 (6 bases). Germline V gene lookup returns CDR1 MNHEY and CDR2 SVGAGI. The CDR3 totals 14 residues. Between the trimmed V and J ends, which lost 5 bases and 4 bases, there was a span of 12 bases. CDR3 in amino acids: CASSNRDTYNEQFF. Here the CDR3 DNA reads TGTGCCAGCAGTAACCGGGACACGTACAATGAGCAGTTCTTC.

The J gene is TRBJ1-1, the V gene TRBV29-1; no clear D. V lost 7 bases to trimming and J lost 0 bases, with 15 bases between them. Germline V gives CDR1 SQVTM, CDR2 ANQGSEA. The CDR3 spans 14 residues. The CDR3 loop reads CSASGVRVNTEAFF. The CDR3 region has the DNA TGCAGCGCTAGCGGGGTAAGGGTGAACACTGAAGCTTTCTTT.

This chain links TRBV19 with TRBJ2-6; D remains unclear. V was cut by 6 bases and J by 2 bases, with 5 bases left in between. The length of the CDR3 is 13 residues. Looked up from germline, CDR1 is LNHDA and CDR2 is SQIVND (reference sequence). The CDR3 loop reads CASSTAGANVLTF. Written as DNA, the CDR3 is TGTGCCAGTAGCACGGCTGGGGCCAACGTCCTGACTTTC.

The chain has TRBV30 and TRBJ2-3; weak D call: TRBD1 (6 bases). This CDR3 has 13 amino acids. CDR1 is GTSNPN and CDR2 is SVGIG in the germline V gene (reference sequence). V lost 5 bases and J lost 8, with 17 bases in between. The CDR3 DNA is TGTGCCTGGGAGGGGGACCTCATGGGTACGCAGTATTTT. It encodes CAWEGDLMGTQYF.

J is TRBJ2-2 and V is TRBV11-2; D is undetermined. CDR1 is SGHAT, CDR2 FQNNGV, per germline. CDR3 length: 17 amino acids. The V end was cut by 3 bases, the J end by 1 base, with 15 bases between. The CDR3 nucleotides read TGTGCCAGCAGCTTCGGTAATTTTTTTCGGAACACCGGGGAGCTGTTTTTT. Translated: CASSFGNFFRNTGELFF. The full variable domain, rest sourced from reference TRBV11-2 and TRBJ2-2, is EAGVAQSPRYKIIEKRQSVAFWCNPISGHATLYWYQQILGQGPKLLIQFQNNGVVDDSQLPKDRFSAERLKGVDSTLKIQPAKLEDSAVYLCASSFGNFFRNTGELFFGEGSRLTVL.

This rearrangement joins TRBV30 to TRBJ2-3; 11 bases match TRBD2. The J segment lost 6 bases and the V segment lost 0 bases, leaving 8 bases of the junction unmatched. The V gene's germline CDR1 is GTSNPN and CDR2 SVGIG (reference sequence). The CDR3 runs 16 residues. The CDR3 protein is CAWSVDSGRAGDTQYF. CDR3 coding DNA: TGTGCCTGGAGTGTAGATAGCGGGAGGGCCGGGGATACGCAGTATTTT.

V gene TRBV7-9 combines with J gene TRBJ1-2; 11 bases are shared with TRBD1. V shed 5 bases and J 8 bases; nucleotides not matched to a gene: 4. The CDR3 length is 13 residues. Germline values: CDR1 SEHNR, CDR2 FQNEAQ (reference sequence). The CDR3 is CASSLGTGGGYTF. For the CDR3, the DNA is TGTGCCAGCAGCCTCGGGACAGGGGGAGGCTACACCTTC.

CDR3 sequence reads: CASSTLTRNTGELFF. The CDR3 DNA follows: TGTGCCAGTAGTACCTTAACGCGGAACACCGGGGAGCTGTTTTTT. The V and J genes are TRBV19 and TRBJ2-2; no clear D. Trimming cost V 4 bases and J 1 base, with 10 bases left between them. The CDR3 extends over 15 amino acids. Germline V gene lookup returns CDR1 LNHDA and CDR2 SQIVND (reference sequence).

The chain recombines TRBV4-3 with TRBJ2-2; D possibly corresponds to TRBD2 (5 bases). The CDR3 runs 15 residues. V shed 4 bases and J shed 4 bases, with 13 bases lying between them. Per the germline V gene, CDR1 is LGHNA and CDR2 is YSLEER. The CDR3 is CASSRVRDRTGELFF. CDR3 coding DNA: TGCGCCAGCAGCCGCGTACGGGATCGCACCGGGGAGCTGTTTTTT.

The V gene is TRBV12-3 or TRBV12-4, the J gene TRBJ1-2; the D gene is possibly TRBD1 (6 bases). V was cut by 5 bases and J by 8 bases, with 15 bases left in between. There are 13 residues in the CDR3. CDR3 sequence (DNA): TGTGCCAGCAGTCGAGATAACCAGGGGGGCTACACCTTC. This encodes CASSRDNQGGYTF.